Following are 11 T cell receptor beta chains from one sample sequenced in a study of breast tumors, draining lymph nodes, adjacent tissues. TCRdb redid the calling of the multiplex PCR reads with MiXCR, one entry per CDR3 protein. The data contain about 200,000 distinct CDR3 sequences, 31% of them singletons. Breast cancer patients provided tissue from their axillary draining lymph nodes. The source material was axillary lymph node tissue. The receptor source for this set is a female donor with breast cancer. Some clones in this sample may be carry-over from other donors' samples.

This clonotype was counted only a few times. The chain employs TRBV10-2 and TRBJ1-1, with 8 positions matching TRBD1. The J segment lost 1 base and the V segment lost 8 bases, leaving 0 bases of the junction unmatched. This CDR3 region has 12 residues. Germline V gives CDR1 WSHSY, CDR2 SAAADI. As DNA, the CDR3 is TGCGCCAGCGGACAGGGGAACACTGAAGCTTTCTTT. Protein sequence: CASGQGNTEAFF.

The rearrangement joins TRBV20-1 to TRBJ2-1; 10 bases are shared with TRBD2. CDR1 is DFQATT and CDR2 is SNEGSKA in the germline V gene (reference sequence). The CDR3 is 21 amino acids. J gave up 3 bases and V 0 bases, and 20 bases lay outside the gene matches. As DNA, the CDR3 is TGCAGTGCTAGAGATGGAGCGGGGGGGCAGGGCACCGGGGAGAACTACAATGAGCAGTTCTTC. It encodes CSARDGAGGQGTGENYNEQFF.

This clonotype was detected ten times or more. The rearrangement links TRBV5-6 to TRBJ1-2; D gene ambiguous. V lost 5 bases, J lost 4 bases, and 15 bases lay in between. The length of the CDR3 is 14 residues. The germline gives CDR1 SGHDT, CDR2 YYEEEE. CDR3 in DNA: TGTGCCAGCAGGGCCCGGGCGTACCGCTATGGCTACACCTTC. This sequence encodes CASRARAYRYGYTF.

About this clonotype: One base away lies a much larger clone, so this may be a sequencing read error. The genes are TRBV28 and TRBJ2-7, with D possibly matching TRBD1 (6 bases). The germline V and J ends were trimmed by 8 bases and 2 bases, with 19 bases remaining between them. CDR1 is MDHEN, CDR2 SYDVKM, per germline. This CDR3 region has 15 residues. The CDR3 spells CASGPTGTPPYEQYF. The CDR3 DNA reads as TGTGCCAGCGGCCCCACCGGGACACCACCCTACGAGCAGTACTTC.

The CDR3 protein is CASSPNRDRELFF. CDR3 bases: TGTGCCAGCAGTCCGAACCGGGACAGGGAGCTGTTTTTT. This chain links TRBV6-2 or TRBV6-3 with TRBJ2-2; a possible D gene is TRBD1 (6 bases). The CDR3 is 13 amino acids. Germline lookup yields CDR1 MNHEY and CDR2 SVGEGT. V dropped 5 bases and J dropped 9 bases, with 13 bases sitting between them.

Concerning this clonotype itself: This could be a read error, since a much larger clone is one nucleotide away. The conserved final phenylalanine or tryptophan is absent from the CDR3, which likely points to a read error. The chain employs TRBV3-1 and TRBJ2-5; D ambiguous. The germline V gene encodes CDR1 LGHDT and CDR2 YNNKEL (reference sequence). Trimming shortened V by 10 bases and J by 2 bases, and 8 bases separated the two germline ends. The CDR3 is 11 amino acids. This CDR3 reads CATRGQETQYS. The CDR3 nucleotides are TGTGCCACGCGCGGTCAAGAGACCCAGTACTCC.

Points on this clonotype: Just one base apart from a much larger clone, this may be a read error. The chain carries TRBV12-3 or TRBV12-4 and TRBJ2-1; 7 positions match TRBD1. The length of the CDR3 is 15 residues. CDR3 coding DNA: TGTGCCAGCAGGCCCCGGGACAGCCAACCCAATGGGCAGTTCTTC. Protein: CASRPRDSQPNGQFF.

The sample holds many counts of this clonotype. The CDR3 nucleotides are TGTGCCAGCAGCGCGGGACGGTGGGGTGATTCACCCCTCCACTTT. This sequence encodes CASSAGRWGDSPLHF. The rearrangement links TRBV5-8 to TRBJ1-6; D perhaps matches TRBD1 (5 bases). The length of the CDR3 is 15 residues. V shed 4 bases and J shed 8 bases, with 16 bases lying between them. Germline-derived CDR1 and CDR2 are SGHTS and YDEGEE.

This clonotype was observed at least ten times. This sequence joins TRBV29-1 and TRBJ2-1; 11 positions agree with TRBD2. The CDR3 has 13 residues. V was clipped by 7 bases and J by 4 bases; unmatched bases: 3. Germline CDR1 is SQVTM and CDR2 is ANQGSEA. CDR3 amino acids: CSGLAGGYNEQFF. DNA for the CDR3: TGCAGCGGCTTAGCGGGGGGGTACAATGAGCAGTTCTTC.

This clonotype has at least ten counts. The V call is TRBV6-6, the J call TRBJ1-2; tentative D call: TRBD1 (6 bases). This CDR3 comprises 12 residues. Germline values: CDR1 MNHNY, CDR2 SVGAGI (reference sequence). V was trimmed by 11 bases and J by 4 bases, leaving 14 bases between them. DNA for the CDR3: TGTGCCGGACGGACAGTTCGCTATGGCTACACCTTC. This gives the protein CAGRTVRYGYTF.

With respect to this clonotype: The CDR3 end shows no conserved phenylalanine or tryptophan, and so a read error is likely. This chain joins TRBV29-1 and TRBJ2-7, with 15 nucleotides matching TRBD2. The CDR3 runs 19 residues. J lost 2 bases, V lost 7 bases, and 18 bases had no gene match. Germline V gene lookup returns CDR1 SQVTM and CDR2 ANQGSEA. The CDR3 region is CSAADSGLAGGPSPYEQYL. The DNA of the CDR3 is TGCAGCGCTGCAGACAGCGGACTAGCGGGGGGGCCAAGTCCCTACGAGCAGTACCTC.